Listed below are T cell receptor beta chains from one sample, sequenced in a study of shared clonotypes between healthy human individuals. Generated by immunoSEQ multiplex PCR, the TCRdb table keeps only in-frame clones and is missing some. Here the sample spans 900,000 to 1,200,000 clones, approximately 78% being singletons. Sequencing used memory CD4+ T cells from PBMCs. Source of these receptors: a man aged 18 to 35 in good health. Some clones in this sample may be carry-over from other donors' samples. Both conserved end residues are part of each CDR3. D genes are given only for firm matches. Clone sizes are given selectively: once, few, many, or a class where the clone is expanded.

>TRBV28|-|TRBJ1-4|-
CASMQFATNEKLFF
TGTGCCAGCATGCAGTTTGCAACTAATGAAAAACTGTTTTTT
>TRBV15|-|TRBJ2-7|TRBD1
CATSGWTGRSYEQYF
TGTGCCACCAGCGGATGGACAGGGAGGTCCTACGAGCAGTACTTC
>TRBV15|once|TRBJ1-2|-
CATSPTRLYGYTF
TGTGCCACCAGTCCAACGAGACTGTATGGCTACACCTTC
>TRBV19|few|TRBJ1-2|TRBD1
CATNRDRGYGYTF
TGTGCCACCAACCGGGACAGGGGGTATGGCTACACCTTC
>TRBV28|-|TRBJ2-3|-
CASSPSGGTDTQYF
TGTGCCAGCAGCCCCTCGGGTGGCACAGATACGCAGTATTTT
>TRBV28|-|TRBJ2-7|-
CASAEGGVSYEQYF
TGTGCCAGCGCGGAGGGTGGGGTCTCCTACGAGCAGTACTTC
>TRBV6-1|-|TRBJ2-2|TRBD2
CASREREAGELFF
TGTGCCAGCAGGGAGCGGGAGGCCGGGGAGCTGTTTTTT
>TRBV5-1|-|TRBJ2-2|-
CASSSTANTGELFF
TGCGCCAGCAGCTCCACTGCGAACACCGGGGAGCTGTTTTTT
>TRBV14|-|TRBJ2-1|-
CASSQDRRTDEQFF
TGTGCCAGCAGCCAAGATAGGAGGACGGATGAGCAGTTCTTC
>TRBV19|few|TRBJ2-7|-
CASSIPPTYEQYF
TGTGCCAGTAGTATCCCCCCAACCTACGAGCAGTACTTC
>TRBV11-2|-|TRBJ2-4|TRBD1
CASSFPPGQEINIQYF
TGTGCCAGCAGCTTTCCCCCCGGACAGGAAATAAACATTCAGTACTTC
>TRBV7-6|-|TRBJ2-7|TRBD1
CASSSGTGRSLEQYF
TGTGCCAGCAGCTCAGGGACAGGGAGGTCCCTCGAGCAGTACTTC
>TRBV7-2|many|TRBJ2-2|-
CASSLANSGRINTGELFF
TGTGCCAGCAGCTTGGCAAATTCGGGACGAATCAACACCGGGGAGCTGTTTTTT
>TRBV2|few|TRBJ1-2|TRBD1
CASSYNRGPNYGYTF
TGTGCCAGCAGCTATAACAGGGGTCCAAACTATGGCTACACCTTC
>TRBV7-9|many|TRBJ2-7|-
CASSAQGYEQYF
TGTGCCAGCAGCGCCCAGGGTTACGAGCAGTACTTC
>TRBV30|-|TRBJ1-1|-
CAWSAPSSLQAFF
TGTGCCTGGAGTGCCCCGTCTTCTTTACAAGCTTTCTTT
>TRBV7-2|few|TRBJ2-3|-
CASSLDGQPTDTQYF
TGTGCCAGCAGCTTAGACGGGCAGCCCACAGATACGCAGTATTTT
>TRBV7-3|-|TRBJ2-1|TRBD2
CASRSTSGSPNEQFF
TGTGCCAGCAGGTCAACTAGCGGGAGTCCCAATGAGCAGTTCTTC
>TRBV11-2|-|TRBJ1-2|-
CASSLDRGRRDIKNYGYTF
TGTGCCAGCAGCTTAGATCGTGGGAGGCGAGACATTAAAAACTATGGCTACACCTTC
>TRBV7-9|-|TRBJ2-7|TRBD2
CASSPQLAGYYEQYF
TGTGCCAGCAGCCCCCAACTAGCGGGATACTACGAGCAGTACTTC
>TRBV10-3|-|TRBJ1-1|-
CAIGPAGETEAFF
TGTGCCATCGGGCCCGCTGGGGAGACTGAAGCTTTCTTT
>TRBV5-1|-|TRBJ2-6|-
CASSPLPRAQISGANVLTF
TGCGCCAGCAGCCCTCTACCCAGGGCGCAGATCTCTGGGGCCAACGTCCTGACTTTC
>TRBV27|-|TRBJ2-7|TRBD2
CASGGTSGSYEQYF
TGTGCCAGCGGGGGGACTAGCGGGAGCTACGAGCAGTACTTC
>TRBV30|-|TRBJ1-5|-
CAWSVRGGNQPQHF
TGTGCCTGGAGTGTACGTGGTGGGAATCAGCCCCAGCATTTT
>TRBV15|-|TRBJ1-4|-
CATSGYGEKLFF
TGTGCCACCAGCGGATACGGTGAAAAACTGTTTTTT
>TRBV11-2|-|TRBJ2-3|TRBD2
CASSPWTSGGSTDTQYF
TGTGCCAGCAGCCCATGGACTAGCGGGGGATCCACAGATACGCAGTATTTT
>TRBV27|-|TRBJ1-1|TRBD1
CASSPARRDRGTEAFF
TGTGCCAGCAGTCCCGCACGCCGGGACAGGGGCACTGAAGCTTTCTTT
>TRBV5-6|-|TRBJ2-2|-
CASSLLGVMNTGELFF
TGTGCCAGCAGCTTGCTCGGGGTTATGAACACCGGGGAGCTGTTTTTT
>TRBV7-2|many|TRBJ1-1|-
CASSLVGLNTEAFF
TGTGCCAGCAGCTTAGTGGGACTGAACACTGAAGCTTTCTTT
>TRBV28|-|TRBJ2-7|-
CASSLVGARQYF
TGTGCCAGCAGTTTAGTGGGGGCCAGGCAGTACTTC
>TRBV10-1|-|TRBJ2-3|-
CASSDSGAGTDTQYF
TGCGCCAGCAGTGACTCGGGAGCGGGCACAGATACGCAGTATTTT
>TRBV30|-|TRBJ1-1|-
CAWSVGGGTEAFF
TGTGCCTGGAGTGTAGGAGGGGGCACTGAAGCTTTCTTT
>TRBV5-1|-|TRBJ2-7|TRBD2
CASSTTSGSLLYEQYF
TGCGCCAGCAGCACGACTAGCGGGAGCCTCCTCTACGAGCAGTACTTC
>TRBV7-3|-|TRBJ1-1|-
CASSQAVRDTEAFF
TGTGCCAGCAGCCAAGCCGTCAGGGACACTGAAGCTTTCTTT
>TRBV5-4|-|TRBJ2-5|-
CASSLSEETQYF
TGTGCCAGCAGCTTAAGCGAGGAGACCCAGTACTTC
>TRBV6-5|once|TRBJ1-1|-
CASSFLVNTEAFF
TGTGCCAGCAGTTTTTTAGTTAACACTGAAGCTTTCTTT
>TRBV21-1|-|TRBJ1-1|-
CASSSPPENTEAFF
TGTGCCAGCAGCTCCCCACCAGAGAACACTGAAGCTTTCTTT
>TRBV29-1|few|TRBJ1-1|-
CSVEDSYYAEAFF
TGCAGCGTTGAGGACAGCTATTACGCTGAAGCTTTCTTT
>TRBV29-1|-|TRBJ2-4|-
CSVEGLAAKNIQYF
TGCAGCGTTGAGGGGCTAGCGGCCAAAAACATTCAGTACTTC
>TRBV28|-|TRBJ1-5|-
CASSFLTRGYNQPQHF
TGTGCCAGCAGTTTTCTGACGAGGGGATACAATCAGCCCCAGCATTTT
>TRBV20-1|-|TRBJ1-1|-
CSAGVTEAFF
TGCAGTGCGGGGGTCACTGAAGCTTTCTTT
>TRBV5-1|-|TRBJ2-1|TRBD2
CASGGGGTSGNEQFF
TGCGCCAGCGGAGGTGGCGGGACTAGCGGCAATGAGCAGTTCTTC
>TRBV5-4|-|TRBJ1-1|-
CASTRGQNTEAFF
TGTGCCAGCACCCGGGGACAGAACACTGAAGCTTTCTTT
>TRBV2|-|TRBJ2-1|TRBD2
CASKLRSLAVLSYNEQFF
TGTGCCAGCAAATTGAGGTCCCTAGCGGTACTCTCCTACAATGAGCAGTTCTTC
>TRBV6-1|-|TRBJ1-1|-
CASSRAGSNTEAFF
TGTGCCAGCAGTCGGGCAGGGTCGAACACTGAAGCTTTCTTT
>TRBV5-1|-|TRBJ2-3|TRBD1
CASSSYLGTGRTDTQYF
TGCGCCAGCAGCTCCTACCTCGGGACAGGGAGGACAGATACGCAGTATTTT
>TRBV5-4|few|TRBJ2-1|-
CASSAHLSYNEQFF
TGTGCCAGCAGCGCCCATCTCTCCTACAATGAGCAGTTCTTC
>TRBV18|-|TRBJ1-4|TRBD1
CASSPATGQNEKLFF
TGTGCCAGCTCACCAGCGACAGGGCAAAATGAAAAACTGTTTTTT
>TRBV25-1|-|TRBJ1-6|TRBD1
CASSQGGLQAVNSPLHF
TGTGCCAGCAGCCAGGGGGGCCTGCAAGCGGTAAATTCACCCCTCCACTTT
>TRBV19|once|TRBJ1-5|-
CASSSGGGVSNQPQHF
TGTGCCAGTAGTAGCGGGGGAGGAGTGAGCAATCAGCCCCAGCATTTT
>TRBV5-6|-|TRBJ2-3|TRBD2
CASSSGTSGSADTQYF
TGTGCCAGCAGCTCGGGGACTAGCGGGAGCGCAGATACGCAGTATTTT
>TRBV7-3|-|TRBJ1-1|-
CASSSDTVTEAFF
TGTGCCAGCAGCTCGGACACTGTCACTGAAGCTTTCTTT
>TRBV6-1|-|TRBJ1-1|-
CASSEYPPGGQNTEAFF
TGTGCCAGCAGTGAATACCCCCCGGGGGGGCAGAACACTGAGGCTTTCTTT
>TRBV10-3|-|TRBJ1-1|TRBD1
CAIRGQGDTEAFF
TGTGCCATCCGGGGACAGGGGGACACTGAAGCTTTCTTT
>TRBV28|-|TRBJ2-7|-
CASSPLGLQSSYEQYF
TGTGCCAGCAGTCCCCTGGGACTTCAAAGCTCCTACGAGCAGTACTTC